These 32 T cell receptor beta chains came from one sample sequenced in a study of regulatory T cells in long-lasting Graves disease. Time point given: persistent/refractory GD, antithyroid drugs over 5 years with positive TRAb. RNA from PBMCs was the source of the TCR library. Combining iRepertoire HTBI primers with Arm-PCR of CDR3 regions, the authors built TCR beta libraries. One entry per CDR3 protein results from TCRdb running MiXCR on the multiplex PCR reads. The sample consists of around 450,000 distinct CDR3 sequences, 20% to 25% of them appearing once. Source: peripheral blood mononuclear cells (PBMCs), taken when the disease was refractory, from a patient treated with antithyroid drugs. The receptors were gathered from a female donor with Graves disease.

On this clonotype itself: A clone one base away is much larger, so this may be a read error. This chain connects TRBV6-1 to TRBJ2-7, with D possibly called TRBD1 or TRBD2 (7 bases each). CDR3 length: 17 amino acids. Germline-derived CDR1 and CDR2 are MNHNS and SASEGT. The V gene lost 4 bases and the J gene lost 6 bases, with 25 bases spanning the gap. The CDR3 DNA is TGTGCCAGCAGTGGGGGGGGTTTACGGGACAGAGCCCCCGAGCAGTACTTC. Amino acid sequence: CASSGGGLRDRAPEQYF.

Only a few counts were recorded for this clonotype. The chain combines TRBV9 with TRBJ1-6, with D unclear. Germline V CDR1 and CDR2: SGDLS, YYNGEE. V lost 0 bases and J 8 bases, leaving 12 bases between the germline ends. The CDR3 is made up of 15 amino acids. The CDR3 nucleotides read TGTGCCAGCAGCGTAGAGGTACGCGAGGATTCACCCCTCCACTTT. Residues: CASSVEVREDSPLHF.

This chain uses TRBV24-1 with TRBJ2-2; 9 bases are shared with TRBD1. The germline gives CDR1 KGHDR, CDR2 SFDVKD. This CDR3 contains 15 residues. V lost 9 bases and J lost 2; bases outside the gene matches: 6. In DNA, the CDR3 is TGTGCCACCGCTGGGACAGGGAGAAACACCGGGGAGCTGTTTTTT. Translated: CATAGTGRNTGELFF.

This clonotype was recorded a few times. The V call is TRBV5-5, the J call TRBJ1-4; D gene uncertain. This CDR3 contains 14 residues. Per germline, CDR1 SGHKS and CDR2 YYEKEE (reference sequence). V was pared by 0 bases and J by 8 bases, with 11 bases between. DNA of the CDR3: TGTGCCAGCAGCTTGGTGGGCCTGGGAGAAAAACTGTTTTTT. Residues: CASSLVGLGEKLFF.

This rearrangement joins TRBV29-1 to TRBJ2-7; D unresolved. This CDR3 has 11 residues. Between the trimmed V and J ends, which lost 6 bases and 7 bases, there was a span of 13 bases. Germline CDR1 SQVTM, CDR2 ANQGSEA. CDR3 bases: TGCAGCGTCATGACTGGTGCGGAGCAGTACTTC. Translated, it gives CSVMTGAEQYF.

This clonotype was recorded many times. The J gene is TRBJ2-2, the V gene TRBV6-1; the match to TRBD2 covers 10 bases. Trimming at V came to 6 bases and at J to 6 bases, leaving 7 bases not matched to a gene. CDR1 and CDR2 (germline): MNHNS, SASEGT. The CDR3 sequence is 15 residues long. CDR3 in amino acids: CASRGSSGGAGELFF. CDR3 DNA: TGTGCCAGCAGGGGGTCTAGCGGGGGAGCCGGGGAGCTGTTTTTT.

As regards this clonotype: Just one base apart from a much larger clone, this may be a read error. The rearrangement uses TRBV19 and TRBJ1-5, with 10 bases aligning to TRBD1. V was pared by 6 bases and J by 1 base, with 9 bases of the junction left unmatched. The length of the CDR3 is 17 residues. Looked up from germline, CDR1 is LNHDA and CDR2 is SQIVND (reference sequence). In DNA, the CDR3 is TGTGCCAGTAGGCCGGACAGGGGGTTGACCAGCAATCAGCCCCAGCATTTT. Protein: CASRPDRGLTSNQPQHF.

This clonotype was observed a handful of times. The V call is TRBV5-5, the J call TRBJ1-1; tentatively, D is TRBD1 (5 bases). V lost 5 bases to trimming and J lost 8 bases, with 16 bases between them. CDR1 is SGHKS, CDR2 YYEKEE, per germline (reference sequence). This CDR3 region has 13 residues. CDR3 protein: CASSSGWDGEAFF. Written as DNA, the CDR3 is TGTGCCAGCAGTAGTGGATGGGACGGAGAAGCTTTCTTT.

This clonotype showed up just a few times. This chain uses TRBV7-9 with TRBJ2-7; 9 bases match TRBD1. The V gene's germline CDR1 is SEHNR and CDR2 FQNEAQ (reference sequence). The CDR3 has 15 residues. The V gene end was trimmed by 1 base and the J gene end by 7 bases; junction bases not matched to a gene: 8. The CDR3 region has the DNA TGTGCCAGCAGCTTAGGTACAGGGGGCTTGCGGGAGCAGTACTTC. Protein: CASSLGTGGLREQYF. The full variable domain, completed using reference TRBV7-9 and TRBJ2-7, is DTGVSQNPRHKITKRGQNVTFRCDPISEHNRLYWYRQTLGQGPEFLTYFQNEAQLEKSRLLSDRFSAERPKGSFSTLEIQRTEQGDSAMYLCASSLGTGGLREQYFGPGTRLTVT.

In this sample, this clonotype turned up a few times. The chain uses TRBV27 and TRBJ2-2, with 7 positions matching TRBD1. CDR3 length equals 13 residues. Germline V gives CDR1 MNHEY, CDR2 SMNVEV (reference sequence). After removal of 3 bases from V and 6 bases from J, the junction contained 1 base not matched to a gene. CDR3 coding DNA: TGTGCCAGCAGTTTTCAGGGGGCCGGGGAGCTGTTTTTT. It translates to CASSFQGAGELFF.

This clonotype was seen at least ten times. This rearrangement joins TRBV4-2 to TRBJ1-2; no reliable D call. The CDR3 loop spans 12 amino acids. The V gene's germline CDR1 is LGHNA and CDR2 YNFKEQ. The V gene lost 0 bases and the J gene lost 5 bases, with 4 bases spanning the gap. Here the CDR3 reads CASSQEGYGYTF. The CDR3 DNA reads as TGTGCCAGCAGCCAAGAGGGGTATGGCTACACCTTC.

Concerning this clonotype: With a far larger clone one base away, a read error is the likely cause. The rearrangement links TRBV6-9 to TRBJ1-1; D remains unclear. CDR1 MNHGY and CDR2 SVAAGI come from the germline V gene. V lost 3 bases and J lost 4, with 15 bases in between. The CDR3 is 15 amino acids. CDR3 protein: CASSYGSARSTEAFF. Here the CDR3 DNA reads TGTGCCAGCAGTTACGGGTCTGCAAGGAGCACTGAAGCTTTCTTT.

The chain is built from TRBV28 and TRBJ2-3, with TRBD2 identical over 13 bases. The length of the CDR3 is 19 residues. Losses at the gene ends were 3 bases for V and 0 bases for J; bases not matched to a gene: 9. The germline V gene encodes CDR1 MDHEN and CDR2 SYDVKM. The CDR3 region is CASSFGTSGGAYSTDTQYF. CDR3 in DNA: TGTGCCAGCAGTTTCGGTACTAGCGGGGGGGCATACAGCACAGATACGCAGTATTTT.

This clonotype was detected ten times or more. The chain carries TRBV6-1 and TRBJ1-1, with TRBD1 matching over 7 bases. The germline gives CDR1 MNHNS, CDR2 SASEGT. With V trimmed by 1 base and J by 7 bases, 9 bases remained unmatched. CDR3 size: 15 residues. CDR3 amino acids: CASSEVRQGKGEAFF. Written as DNA, the CDR3 is TGTGCCAGCAGTGAAGTCCGACAGGGTAAGGGTGAAGCTTTCTTT.

This clonotype has a handful of counts. The chain has TRBV7-2 and TRBJ2-3; D may be TRBD2 (6 bases). V lost 2 bases to trimming and J lost 1 base, with 16 bases between them. This CDR3 comprises 17 residues. Looked up from germline, CDR1 is SGHTA and CDR2 is FQGNSA. CDR3 sequence reads: CASSLTQGLGRTDTQYF. In DNA, the CDR3 is TGTGCCAGCAGCTTAACGCAGGGACTCGGACGCACAGATACGCAGTATTTT.

This clonotype was found a few times. The chain combines TRBV4-3 with TRBJ1-4; 11 bases fit TRBD1. Trimming at V came to 4 bases and at J to 8 bases, leaving 9 bases not matched to a gene. The germline V gene has CDR1 LGHNA and CDR2 YSLEER. The CDR3 consists of 16 residues. The CDR3 protein is CASSPEAGTGGEKLFF. The DNA of the CDR3 is TGCGCCAGCAGCCCCGAGGCTGGGACAGGGGGAGAAAAACTGTTTTTT.

This clonotype was detected only a few times. The chain employs TRBV5-6 and TRBJ1-1; 11 bases line up with TRBD1. The ends lost 4 bases at V and 3 bases at J; junction bases unmatched: 8. Germline lookup yields CDR1 SGHDT and CDR2 YYEEEE. The CDR3 has 16 amino acids. This CDR3 reads CASSRDRGIGDTEAFF. The DNA for the CDR3 is TGTGCCAGCAGCCGGGACAGGGGGATTGGGGACACTGAAGCTTTCTTT. The full variable domain, its missing parts supplied by reference TRBV5-6 and TRBJ1-1, is DAGVTQSPTHLIKTRGQQVTLRCSPKSGHDTVSWYQQALGQGPQFIFQYYEEEERQRGNFPDRFSGHQFPNYSSELNVNALLLGDSALYLCASSRDRGIGDTEAFFGQGTRLTVV.

This clonotype showed up just a few times. This chain uses TRBV5-1 with TRBJ1-2; TRBD1 aligns across 8 bases. CDR1 and CDR2 from the germline V gene are SGHRS and YFSETQ. V shed 0 bases and J 6 bases; nucleotides not matched to a gene: 7. The CDR3 is made up of 15 amino acids. The CDR3 DNA reads TGCGCCAGCAGCTTGGGAGCACAGGGGGAAGATGGCTACACCTTC. Its translation is CASSLGAQGEDGYTF. Full variable domain (remainder filled in from reference TRBV5-1 and TRBJ1-2): KAGVTQTPRYLIKTRGQQVTLSCSPISGHRSVSWYQQTPGQGLQFLFEYFSETQRNKGNFPGRFSGRQFSNSRSEMNVSTLELGDSALYLCASSLGAQGEDGYTFGSGTRLTVV.

The rearrangement joins TRBV12-3 or TRBV12-4 to TRBJ1-5, with TRBD1 matching 8 bases. The J segment lost 6 bases and the V segment lost 7 bases, leaving 8 bases of the junction unmatched. CDR3 length equals 14 residues. The CDR3 DNA follows: TGTGCCAGCACGACGGGACAGGTCGCTCAGCCCCAGCATTTT. Its translation is CASTTGQVAQPQHF.

This clonotype was seen repeatedly, ten times or more. The V call is TRBV7-2, the J call TRBJ2-7; TRBD1 or TRBD2 may be the D gene (6 bases each). Germline CDR1 is SGHTA and CDR2 is FQGNSA. The V end lost 3 bases, the J end lost 6 bases, and 18 bases lay between the germline ends. This CDR3 region has 15 residues. CDR3 in amino acids: CASSLGAFLGGEQYF. In DNA, the CDR3 is TGTGCCAGCAGCTTGGGGGCTTTCCTGGGAGGCGAGCAGTACTTC.

The chain recombines TRBV19 with TRBJ1-1; 7 bases map to TRBD1. The length of the CDR3 is 15 residues. Germline V lookup: CDR1 LNHDA, CDR2 SQIVND (reference sequence). V was clipped by 1 base and J by 1 base; unmatched bases: 3. The CDR3 region is CASSIVGQANTEAFF. The CDR3 bases are TGTGCCAGTAGTATAGTTGGACAGGCGAACACTGAAGCTTTCTTT.

This clonotype was counted ten times or more. V gene TRBV2 combines with J gene TRBJ2-1; maybe TRBD1 (5 bases). In germline, CDR1 is SNHLY, CDR2 FYNNEI. The CDR3 runs to 15 residues. The ends were cut back, 4 bases at V and 3 bases at J, with 13 bases in the middle. The CDR3 region has the DNA TGTGCCAGCAGTGTACAGGCGGTAAGCTACAATGAGCAGTTCTTC. This encodes CASSVQAVSYNEQFF. Variable domain in full (rest from reference TRBV2 and TRBJ2-1): EPEVTQTPSHQVTQMGQEVILRCVPISNHLYFYWYRQILGQKVEFLVSFYNNEISEKSEIFDDQFSVERPDGSNFTLKIRSTKLEDSAMYFCASSVQAVSYNEQFFGPGTRLTVL.

This clonotype came up many times. The rearrangement joins TRBV10-3 to TRBJ1-1, with 11 bases aligning to TRBD1. V lost 6 bases and J lost 1; bases outside the gene matches: 7. The CDR3 spans 16 residues. Germline V gene lookup returns CDR1 ENHRY and CDR2 SYGVKD. This chain's CDR3 is CAIRDPGQGGNTEAFF. In DNA, the CDR3 is TGTGCCATCAGAGACCCGGGACAGGGGGGGAACACTGAAGCTTTCTTT.

The chain couples TRBV27 to TRBJ1-5, with D possibly TRBD1 on 6 matching bases. Germline CDR1 and CDR2: MNHEY and SMNVEV (reference sequence). The length of the CDR3 is 13 residues. Between the trimmed V and J ends, which lost 2 bases and 5 bases, there was a span of 7 bases. CDR3 in amino acids: CASSLRGHQPQHF. The DNA of the CDR3 is TGTGCCAGCAGTTTACGGGGGCATCAGCCCCAGCATTTT.

This clonotype was counted a few times. The chain couples TRBV2 to TRBJ1-5; unclear D gene. Germline CDR1 SNHLY, CDR2 FYNNEI. V dropped 6 bases and J dropped 2 bases, with 8 bases sitting between them. This CDR3 has 13 amino acids. The CDR3 loop reads CASSNSGNQPQHF. CDR3 sequence (DNA): TGTGCCAGCAGCAACAGTGGCAATCAGCCCCAGCATTTT.

This clonotype has a handful of counts. The V gene is TRBV4-1, the J gene TRBJ1-1, with 7 bases fitting TRBD1. Trimming took 6 bases from V and 5 from J; bases not matched to a gene: 6. The CDR3 is 13 amino acids. The germline CDR1 and CDR2 sequences are MGHRA and YSYEKL. For the CDR3, the DNA is TGCGCCAGCAGACCCCCAGGGGGGACTGAAGCTTTCTTT. Its translation is CASRPPGGTEAFF.

The V call is TRBV3-1, the J call TRBJ2-5; D is possibly TRBD1 (6 bases). Trimming left V 2 bases short and J 1 base short, with 17 bases between. Looked up from germline, CDR1 is LGHDT and CDR2 is YNNKEL (reference sequence). This CDR3 spans 17 amino acids. The CDR3 reads CASSQNRDKPVQETQYF. CDR3 sequence (DNA): TGTGCCAGCAGCCAAAACCGGGACAAACCCGTCCAAGAGACCCAGTACTTC.

The genes are TRBV19 and TRBJ1-4; maybe TRBD1 (5 bases). Germline V gene lookup returns CDR1 LNHDA and CDR2 SQIVND (reference sequence). The CDR3 is 15 amino acids. V lost 4 bases, J lost 8 bases, and 17 bases lay in between. The CDR3 bases are TGTGCCAGTAGTAGCGGGGGACTCTCTCAGGAAAAACTGTTTTTT. Protein product: CASSSGGLSQEKLFF.

As regards this clonotype: This may be a read error, as it is one base from a much larger clone. V usage is TRBV6-1 and J usage is TRBJ2-6, with TRBD1 as a possible D gene (6 bases). The germline V gene encodes CDR1 MNHNS and CDR2 SASEGT. Trimming took 6 bases from V and 6 from J, leaving 15 bases between them. This CDR3 comprises 15 residues. The CDR3 sequence: CASSPDRTEANVLTF. DNA of the CDR3: TGTGCCAGCAGCCCCGACAGGACTGAGGCCAACGTCCTGACTTTC.

This clonotype was observed a handful of times. This chain uses TRBV7-9 with TRBJ2-2, with TRBD2 identical over 8 bases. In germline, CDR1 is SEHNR, CDR2 FQNEAQ (reference sequence). The CDR3 is 16 amino acids. V lost 2 bases and J lost 7; bases outside the gene matches: 9. The CDR3 spells CASSLLRGGESGELFF. CDR3 sequence (DNA): TGTGCCAGCAGCTTACTCCGGGGGGGCGAAAGCGGGGAGCTGTTTTTT.

The chain has TRBV12-3 or TRBV12-4 and TRBJ1-4, with 9 positions matching TRBD1. The length of the CDR3 is 18 residues. Trimming cost V 2 bases and J 16 bases; bases outside gene matches: 23. The DNA for the CDR3 is TGTGCCAGCAGTTTATGGTTAGAGGGAGTCCGGGACAGGGATATTCCGTTTTTT. Translated, it gives CASSLWLEGVRDRDIPFF.

The V call is TRBV7-9, the J call TRBJ2-7; the D is unclear. The CDR3 extends over 14 amino acids. V lost 4 bases, J lost 3 bases, and 13 bases lay in between. In germline, CDR1 is SEHNR, CDR2 FQNEAQ (reference sequence). The CDR3 coding sequence is TGTGCCAGCAGCTCCCTTTTGACGGGCTACGAGCAGTACTTC. Protein sequence: CASSSLLTGYEQYF. Combining the CDR3 with reference TRBV7-9 and TRBJ2-7 gives the whole variable domain DTGVSQNPRHKITKRGQNVTFRCDPISEHNRLYWYRQTLGQGPEFLTYFQNEAQLEKSRLLSDRFSAERPKGSFSTLEIQRTEQGDSAMYLCASSSLLTGYEQYFGPGTRLTVT.